A single T cell receptor beta chain is shown here with its context. Using immunoSEQ multiplex PCR, the repertoire was profiled, and TCRdb retains in-frame clones only, with some absent. This repertoire shows fewer than 60,000 clones, about 95% found once; its top ten account for around 3.2%. This sample was included in a study of technical replicates of blood from a handful of donors. From germline, CDR1 is MGHRA and CDR2 YSYEKL. CDR3 length: 14 residues. V lost 0 bases to trimming and J lost 0 bases, with 3 bases between them. Sequencing was performed on PBMCs. V usage is TRBV4-1 and J usage is TRBJ1-5; D ambiguous. The sequence was collected from a human donor in good health. Some clones in this sample may be carry-over from other donors' samples. CDR3 region: CASSQDHSNQPQHF. Here the CDR3 DNA reads TGCGCCAGCAGCCAAGATCATAGCAATCAGCCCCAGCATTTT.